Listed below are T cell receptor beta chains from one sample, sequenced in a study of blood T cell repertoires in COVID-19. The repertoire was sequenced with immunoSEQ multiplex PCR; TCRdb's copy has only in-frame clones and lacks some. The sample yields about 240,000 clones, approximately 87% seen once. The sequenced material came from peripheral blood. These receptors all stem from a man between 60 and 75 years old with acute or convalescent COVID-19. Each CDR3 is given with its conserved first and last residue. Fields, in order: D gene, clone size, V gene, J gene, CDR3 DNA, CDR3 protein. The D gene is left open where the match is weak. Some rows have no size entry. The others give once, few or many, or a class for an expanded clone.

NA	few	TRBV28	TRBJ2-7	TGTGCCAGCAGTACCCTAACGGGAGCTGGGGACGAGCAGTACTTC	CASSTLTGAGDEQYF
TRBD1	once	TRBV5-1	TRBJ1-1	TGCGCCAGCAGCCTTAATCTCGGGACAGGGGTCAGGAACACTGAAGCTTTCTTT	CASSLNLGTGVRNTEAFF
TRBD1	NA	TRBV13	TRBJ1-2	TGTGCCAGCAGCTTAGAAGGGGGCCGTGGCTACACCTTC	CASSLEGGRGYTF
TRBD1	NA	TRBV4-3	TRBJ1-3	TGCGCCAGCAGCCTTGGGACAGGGGGTTTCTCTGGAAACACCATATATTTT	CASSLGTGGFSGNTIYF
NA	NA	TRBV28	TRBJ2-5	TGTGCCAGCAGTTTGACGGGAGTAAGAGAGACCCAGTACTTC	CASSLTGVRETQYF
NA	NA	TRBV20-1	TRBJ2-7	TGCAGTGCTAGAGATTTCCCCACACGGTACTTC	CSARDFPTRYF
TRBD1	NA	TRBV29-1	TRBJ2-5	TGCAGCGTTGCGGAACAGGGGGCGAGGGAGACCCAGTACTTC	CSVAEQGARETQYF
TRBD2	NA	TRBV3-1/TRBV3-2	TRBJ2-2	TGTGCCAGCAGCCAAGATCTGCCTAGCGGGAAGGGGGAGCTGTTTTTT	CASSQDLPSGKGELFF
NA	NA	TRBV28	TRBJ2-1	TGTGCCAGCAGTTTTACCGGTAATGGCGGTAAGCAGTTCTTC	CASSFTGNGGKQFF
NA	NA	TRBV6-1	TRBJ2-7	TGTGCCAGCAGTGAAGCCCGGACAGCCTCCTACGAGCAGTACTTC	CASSEARTASYEQYF
TRBD1	NA	TRBV9	TRBJ2-5	TGTGCCAGCAGCCCAACCGGGACAGGGTTTCGAGAGACCCAGTACTTC	CASSPTGTGFRETQYF
NA	NA	TRBV6-2/TRBV6-3	TRBJ2-3	TGTGCCAGCAGTCGGGACTTACGCACAGATACGCAGTATTTT	CASSRDLRTDTQYF
TRBD1	few	TRBV7-9	TRBJ2-7	TGTGCCAGCAGCTCATACAGGGGCTACGAGCAGTACTTC	CASSSYRGYEQYF
NA	NA	TRBV28	TRBJ1-1	TGTGCCAGCAGTTTGGCGCAGGACACTGAAGCTTTCTTT	CASSLAQDTEAFF
NA	NA	TRBV5-1	TRBJ1-1	TGCGCCAGCAGCTTGGGCCCGGAGAGAGGCACTGAAGCTTTCTTT	CASSLGPERGTEAFF
TRBD1	NA	TRBV11-1	TRBJ2-3	TGTGCCAGCAGGGACAGGGGGCTTACCGATACGCAGTATTTT	CASRDRGLTDTQYF
NA	few	TRBV7-3	TRBJ1-5	TGTGCCAGCAGCTTAACCAGGAATCAGCCCCAGCATTTT	CASSLTRNQPQHF
TRBD1	NA	TRBV6-1	TRBJ1-5	TGTGCCAGCAGTGAGGGACAGAACCAGCCCCAGCATTTT	CASSEGQNQPQHF
TRBD1	NA	TRBV11-3	TRBJ2-4	TGTGCCAGCAGCTTAGAGGACAGGGAGTTCGACATTCAGTACTTC	CASSLEDREFDIQYF
NA	NA	TRBV9	TRBJ1-3	TGTGCCAGCAGCCCAATGGGCGAGGGAGACACCATATATTTT	CASSPMGEGDTIYF
NA	few	TRBV16	TRBJ1-5	TGTGCCAGCAGCCCCCGGGAGCTTAGCAATCAGCCCCAGCATTTT	CASSPRELSNQPQHF
TRBD1	NA	TRBV24-1	TRBJ2-2	TGTGCCACCAGTGACCCGGGACAGGGTACGAACACCGGGGAGCTGTTTTTT	CATSDPGQGTNTGELFF
TRBD1	NA	TRBV7-9	TRBJ2-1	TGTGCCAGCAGCTTCAAAGGGGACAGGGAGACTTCCAATGAGCAGTTCTTC	CASSFKGDRETSNEQFF
TRBD2	NA	TRBV12-5	TRBJ2-7	TGTGCTAGTGGTTTTAATCGGGGACTAGCGGGTCGAAACGGGTCCTACGAGCAGTACTTC	CASGFNRGLAGRNGSYEQYF
TRBD1	few	TRBV6-5	TRBJ1-4	TGTGCCAGCAGTAAGCGGACAGGGCGGACTGAAAAACTGTTTTTT	CASSKRTGRTEKLFF
NA	NA	TRBV9	TRBJ1-3	TGTGCCAGCAGCCGCTCTGGAAACACCATATATTTT	CASSRSGNTIYF
NA	NA	TRBV7-9	TRBJ2-6	TGTGCCAGCAGCCAGGCGGGGGCCTACTCTGGGGCCAACGTCCTGACTTTC	CASSQAGAYSGANVLTF
NA	NA	TRBV6-5	TRBJ1-5	TGTGCCAGCAGCAAGGACAGAAATCAGCCCCAGCATTTT	CASSKDRNQPQHF
NA	NA	TRBV6-1	TRBJ2-7	TGTGCCAGCAGTGAGCCTTGGACAACTTCCTACGAGCAGTACTTC	CASSEPWTTSYEQYF
NA	NA	TRBV6-4	TRBJ1-1	TGTGCCACCAAACTCTCGTCGGACACTGAAGCTTTCTTT	CATKLSSDTEAFF
TRBD2	NA	TRBV5-4	TRBJ2-5	TGTGCCAGCAGTTCCACTAGCGGGAGGGAGGGGACCCAGTACTTC	CASSSTSGREGTQYF
TRBD2	NA	TRBV7-2	TRBJ2-5	TGTGCCAGCAGCTGGACGGGGGGGTCCTACCAAGAGACCCAGTACTTC	CASSWTGGSYQETQYF
NA	NA	TRBV11-2	TRBJ2-5	TGTGCCAGCAGACACAGGGCCCAAGAGACCCAGTACTTC	CASRHRAQETQYF
TRBD1	NA	TRBV5-1	TRBJ1-1	TGCGCCAGCAGTTGGGGACAGGGGAACACTGAAGCTTTCTTT	CASSWGQGNTEAFF
NA	NA	TRBV5-6	TRBJ1-1	TGTGCCAGCAGCCTAGGACATCTGAACACTGAAGCTTTCTTT	CASSLGHLNTEAFF
TRBD2	NA	TRBV9	TRBJ2-7	TGTGCCAGCAGCCTAGGACCGAGACTAGCGGGCTACGAGCAGTACTTC	CASSLGPRLAGYEQYF
TRBD1	NA	TRBV7-3	TRBJ2-3	TGTGCCAGCAGCTTAGAGGGGGCTAGGACAGATACGCAGTATTTT	CASSLEGARTDTQYF
TRBD1	NA	TRBV3-1/TRBV3-2	TRBJ1-1	TGTGCCAGCAGCCTCGGGACAGGAGTATTTTGGGTAGCTTTCTTT	CASSLGTGVFWVAFF
NA	NA	TRBV12-3/TRBV12-4	TRBJ1-2	TGTGCCAGCAGTTTGTCGGATGGCTACACCTTC	CASSLSDGYTF
NA	NA	TRBV3-1/TRBV3-2	TRBJ1-6	TGTGCCAGCAGCCACGGGCAGGGTGGCTTGGCCTATAATTCACCCCTCCACTTT	CASSHGQGGLAYNSPLHF
NA	NA	TRBV11-3	TRBJ2-1	TGTGCCAGCAGCTTAATACCTCGGAATGAGCAGTTCTTC	CASSLIPRNEQFF
TRBD1	NA	TRBV19	TRBJ2-1	TGTGCCAGTAAGGGACAGGGGAATTCCTATGAGCAGTTCTTC	CASKGQGNSYEQFF
NA	NA	TRBV7-2	TRBJ1-5	TGTGCCAGCAGCTTAGCTAATATCAATCAGCCCCAGCATTTT	CASSLANINQPQHF
TRBD2	NA	TRBV11-3	TRBJ2-1	TGTGCCAGCAGCCCCGGATTGGTAGCGGGAGACTCCAGCAATGAGCAGTTCTTC	CASSPGLVAGDSSNEQFF
TRBD2	NA	TRBV7-2	TRBJ2-1	TGTGCCAGCAGCCCCCCGCAGCGGGAGGGCCCAAATGAGCAGTTCTTC	CASSPPQREGPNEQFF
NA	NA	TRBV24-1	TRBJ2-5	TGTGCCACCAGTGATTTCAATACTGGACAGCAAGAGACCCAGTACTTC	CATSDFNTGQQETQYF
NA	NA	TRBV18	TRBJ2-7	TGTGCCAGCTCACCGCGGGACGGCGGCTACGAGCAGTACTTC	CASSPRDGGYEQYF
TRBD2	NA	TRBV29-1	TRBJ2-7	TGCAGCGTTGAAGTTGTGGCAGGGAGGGCCTACGAGCAGTACTTC	CSVEVVAGRAYEQYF
NA	NA	TRBV7-2	TRBJ2-3	TGTGCCAGCAGCCGTAATCAGGGCGCAGATACGCAGTATTTT	CASSRNQGADTQYF
NA	few	TRBV9	TRBJ2-1	TGTGCCAGCAGCGAAACAGGGATTCCCTACAATGAGCAGTTCTTC	CASSETGIPYNEQFF